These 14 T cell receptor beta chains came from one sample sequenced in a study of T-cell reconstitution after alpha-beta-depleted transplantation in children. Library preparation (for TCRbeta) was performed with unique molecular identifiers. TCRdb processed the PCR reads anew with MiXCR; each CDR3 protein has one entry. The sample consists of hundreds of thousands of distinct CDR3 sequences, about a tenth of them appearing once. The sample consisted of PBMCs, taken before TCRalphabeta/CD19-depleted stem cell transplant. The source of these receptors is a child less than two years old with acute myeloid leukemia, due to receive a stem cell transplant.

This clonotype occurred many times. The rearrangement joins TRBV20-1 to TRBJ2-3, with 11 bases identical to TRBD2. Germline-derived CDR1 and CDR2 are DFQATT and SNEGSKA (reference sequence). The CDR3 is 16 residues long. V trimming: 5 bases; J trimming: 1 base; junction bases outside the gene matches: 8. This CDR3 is CSAEVPTSGGTDTQYF. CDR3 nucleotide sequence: TGCAGTGCTGAAGTCCCGACTAGCGGGGGCACAGATACGCAGTATTTT.

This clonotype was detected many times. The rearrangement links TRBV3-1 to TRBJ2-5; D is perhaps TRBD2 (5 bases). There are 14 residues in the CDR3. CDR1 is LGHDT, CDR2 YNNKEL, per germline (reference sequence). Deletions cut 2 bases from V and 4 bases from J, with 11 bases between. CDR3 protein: CASSQIVGGETQYF. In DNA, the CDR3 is TGTGCCAGCAGCCAAATAGTTGGAGGAGAGACCCAGTACTTC.

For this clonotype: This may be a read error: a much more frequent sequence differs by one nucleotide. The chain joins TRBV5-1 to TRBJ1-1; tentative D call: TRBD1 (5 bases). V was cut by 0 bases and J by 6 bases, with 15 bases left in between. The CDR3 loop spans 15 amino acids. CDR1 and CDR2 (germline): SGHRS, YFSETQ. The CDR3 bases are TGCGCCAGCAGCTTGGAGGGACTCTCGAGGGCTGAAGCTTTCTTT. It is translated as CASSLEGLSRAEAFF.

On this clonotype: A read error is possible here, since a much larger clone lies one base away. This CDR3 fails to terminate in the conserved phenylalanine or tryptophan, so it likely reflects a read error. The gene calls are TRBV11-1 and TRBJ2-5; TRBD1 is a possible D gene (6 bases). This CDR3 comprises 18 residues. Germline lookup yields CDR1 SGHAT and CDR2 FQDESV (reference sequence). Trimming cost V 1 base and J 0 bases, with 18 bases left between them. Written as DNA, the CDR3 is TGTGCCAGCAGCTTAGAGGCGTCGGACAGATTTCACCAAGAGACCCAGTACTCC. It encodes CASSLEASDRFHQETQYS.

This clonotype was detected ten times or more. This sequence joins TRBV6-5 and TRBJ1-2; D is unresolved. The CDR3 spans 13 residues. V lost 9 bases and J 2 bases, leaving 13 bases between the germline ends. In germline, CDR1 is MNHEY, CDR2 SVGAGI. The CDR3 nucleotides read TGTGCCAGTTCCCCCGACGGGAACTATGGCTACACCTTC. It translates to CASSPDGNYGYTF.

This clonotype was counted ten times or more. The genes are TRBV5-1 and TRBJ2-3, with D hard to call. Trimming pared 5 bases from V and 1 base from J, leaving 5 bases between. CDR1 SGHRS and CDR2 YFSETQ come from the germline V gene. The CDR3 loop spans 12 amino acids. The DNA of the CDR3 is TGCGCCAGCAGAAGCGGCACAGATACGCAGTATTTT. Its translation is CASRSGTDTQYF.

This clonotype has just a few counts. The CDR3 here is CSARGGRYNEQFF. In nucleotides, the CDR3 is TGCAGTGCTAGAGGGGGACGATACAATGAGCAGTTCTTC. The rearrangement uses TRBV20-1 and TRBJ2-1; possibly TRBD1 or TRBD2 for D (5 bases each). The CDR3 length is 13 residues. The germline CDR1 and CDR2 sequences are DFQATT and SNEGSKA (reference sequence). The V and J ends lost 1 base and 4 bases respectively, with 8 bases between them.

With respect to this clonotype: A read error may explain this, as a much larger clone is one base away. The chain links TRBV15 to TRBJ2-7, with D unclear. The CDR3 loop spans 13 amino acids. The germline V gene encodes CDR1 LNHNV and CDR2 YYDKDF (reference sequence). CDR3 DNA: TGTGCCACCAGCAGGGACCTACTCTACGAGCAGTCCTTC. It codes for CATSRDLLYEQSF.

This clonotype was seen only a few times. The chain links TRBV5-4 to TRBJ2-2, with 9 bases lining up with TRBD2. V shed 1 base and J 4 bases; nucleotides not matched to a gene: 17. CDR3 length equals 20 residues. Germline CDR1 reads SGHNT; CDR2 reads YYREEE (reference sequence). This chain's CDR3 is CASSLLYGAGGPMGTGELFF. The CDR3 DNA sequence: TGTGCCAGCAGCTTGCTCTATGGTGCGGGAGGGCCAATGGGCACCGGGGAGCTGTTTTTT.

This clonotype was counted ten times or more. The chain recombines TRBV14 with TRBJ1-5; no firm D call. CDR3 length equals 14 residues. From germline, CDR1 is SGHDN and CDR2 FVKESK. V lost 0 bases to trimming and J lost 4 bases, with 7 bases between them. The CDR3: CASSQEGLNQPQHF. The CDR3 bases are TGTGCCAGCAGCCAAGAGGGGTTGAATCAGCCCCAGCATTTT.

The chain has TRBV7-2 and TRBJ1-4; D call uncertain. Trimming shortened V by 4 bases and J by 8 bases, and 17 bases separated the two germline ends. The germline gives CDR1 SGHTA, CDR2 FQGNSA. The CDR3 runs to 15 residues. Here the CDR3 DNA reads TGTGCCAGCAGCTCCGCTGACTCTCGATTCGAAAAACTGTTTTTT. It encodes CASSSADSRFEKLFF. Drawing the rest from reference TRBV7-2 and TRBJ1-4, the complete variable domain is GAGVSQSPSNKVTEKGKDVELRCDPISGHTALYWYRQSLGQGLEFLIYFQGNSAPDKSGLPSDRFSAERTGGSVSTLTIQRTQQEDSAVYLCASSSADSRFEKLFFGSGTQLSVL.

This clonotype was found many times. The CDR3: CASSLVWAADEQYF. The CDR3 bases are TGTGCCAGCAGCTTAGTTTGGGCGGCGGACGAGCAGTACTTC. This chain links TRBV11-2 with TRBJ2-7; D is unresolved. This CDR3 is 14 amino acids long. Germline V lookup: CDR1 SGHAT, CDR2 FQNNGV. V gave up 1 base and J gave up 5 bases, with 12 bases separating them.

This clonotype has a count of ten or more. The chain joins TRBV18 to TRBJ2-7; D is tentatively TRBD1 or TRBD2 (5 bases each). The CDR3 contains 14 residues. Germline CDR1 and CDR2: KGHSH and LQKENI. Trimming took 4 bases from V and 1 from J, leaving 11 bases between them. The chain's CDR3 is CASSQGPQSYEQYF. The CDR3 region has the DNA TGTGCCAGCTCACAGGGACCGCAATCCTACGAGCAGTACTTC.

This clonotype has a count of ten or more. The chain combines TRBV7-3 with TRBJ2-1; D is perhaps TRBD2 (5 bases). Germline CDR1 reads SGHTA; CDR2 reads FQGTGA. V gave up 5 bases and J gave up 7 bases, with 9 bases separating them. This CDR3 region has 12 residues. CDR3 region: CASSTRTNEQFF. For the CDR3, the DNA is TGTGCCAGCAGCACCCGGACTAATGAGCAGTTCTTC.